This record looks at one TCR beta chain sequence and its context. The data were taken from a study of blood T cell repertoires in COVID-19. Germline assignment: CDR1 SGHRS and CDR2 YFSETQ. J was trimmed by 8 bases and V by 4 bases; bases with no gene match: 10. The CDR3 contains 15 residues. In the authors' methods: Reference gene primer amplification in the assay estimated nucleated cell counts. The data were produced by immunoSEQ multiplex PCR, yet TCRdb's version contains in-frame clones alone and is incomplete. From that table come the V and J calls and clone size; the DNA was used to work out D and trimming. The table has 110,000 or so clones, approximately 91% seen once.

What was sequenced was peripheral blood. The genes are TRBV5-1 and TRBJ1-2, with TRBD1 matching over 11 bases. The sequence was obtained from a woman in her 70s who had recovered from COVID-19. CDR3 bases: TGCGCCAGCAGCGGCCGGACAGGGGGCGCGGGAGGCTACACCTTC. Protein sequence: CASSGRTGGAGGYTF.